This TCR beta chain was sequenced for a study of graft-versus-host responses after intestinal transplantation. Across the study: Recipients were given multivisceral, liver-intestinal, or isolated intestinal transplants.

Assay: immunoSEQ multiplex PCR; the TCRdb copy retains only in-frame clones and omits some. The data show over 65,000 clones, with roughly 91% seen just once and more than 0.095% held by the top ten. Study observations and caveats: Researchers found GvH clones in recipient marrow, and some showed up first in ileum or blood.

Trimming took 6 bases from V and 1 from J, leaving 12 bases between them. Germline loops: CDR1 MNHEY, CDR2 SVGAGI. The CDR3 totals 15 residues. Concerning this clone itself: Its specificity is not known.

The J gene is TRBJ2-2, the V gene TRBV6-5; D is perhaps TRBD1 (5 bases). The source was unstimulated CD4+ T cells sorted from spleen or lymph node cells, collected before intestinal transplant. This TCR was recovered from a human donor who received an intestinal transplant. The CDR3 DNA follows: TGTGCCAGCAGAATGTTTGACAGGAACACCGGGGAGCTGTTTTTT. Protein product: CASRMFDRNTGELFF.